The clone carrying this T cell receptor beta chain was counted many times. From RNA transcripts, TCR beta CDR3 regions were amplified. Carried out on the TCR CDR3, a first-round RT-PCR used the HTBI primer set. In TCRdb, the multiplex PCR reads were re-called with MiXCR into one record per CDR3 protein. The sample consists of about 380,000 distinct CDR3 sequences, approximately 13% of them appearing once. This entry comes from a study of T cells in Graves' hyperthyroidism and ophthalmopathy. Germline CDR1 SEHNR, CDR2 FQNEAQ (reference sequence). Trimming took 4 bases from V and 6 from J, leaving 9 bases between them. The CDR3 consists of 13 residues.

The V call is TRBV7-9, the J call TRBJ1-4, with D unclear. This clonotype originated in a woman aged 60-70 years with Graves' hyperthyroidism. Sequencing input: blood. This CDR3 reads CASSSATDEKLFF. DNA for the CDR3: TGTGCCAGCAGCTCCGCCACCGATGAAAAACTGTTTTTT.